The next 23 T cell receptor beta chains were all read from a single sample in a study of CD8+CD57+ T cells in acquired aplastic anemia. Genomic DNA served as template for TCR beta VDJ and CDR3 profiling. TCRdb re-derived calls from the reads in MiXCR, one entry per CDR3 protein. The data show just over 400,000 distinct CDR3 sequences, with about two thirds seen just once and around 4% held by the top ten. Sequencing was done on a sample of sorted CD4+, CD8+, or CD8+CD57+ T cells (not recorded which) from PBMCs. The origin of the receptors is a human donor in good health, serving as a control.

CDR3 region: CASSSTVPNTEAFF. CDR3 DNA sequence: TGCGCCAGCAGCTCGACAGTGCCGAACACTGAAGCTTTCTTT. The chain uses TRBV5-1 and TRBJ1-1; perhaps TRBD1 as D (5 bases). The CDR3 length is 14 residues. The germline V and J ends were trimmed by 3 bases and 1 base, with 10 bases remaining between them. Germline CDR1 SGHRS, CDR2 YFSETQ.

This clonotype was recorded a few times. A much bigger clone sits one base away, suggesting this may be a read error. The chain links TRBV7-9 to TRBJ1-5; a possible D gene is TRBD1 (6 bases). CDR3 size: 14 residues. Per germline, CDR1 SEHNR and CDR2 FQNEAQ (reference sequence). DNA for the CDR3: TGCGCCAGCAGCCAAGATCACAGGGTACAGCCCCGGCATTTT. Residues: CASSQDHRVQPRHF.

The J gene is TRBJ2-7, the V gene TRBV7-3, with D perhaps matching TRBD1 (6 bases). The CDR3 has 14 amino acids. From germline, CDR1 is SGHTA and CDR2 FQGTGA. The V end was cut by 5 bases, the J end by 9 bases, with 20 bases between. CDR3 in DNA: TGTGCCAGCAGCGGGCAGGGGAATGTCGCCGCGCAGTACTTC. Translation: CASSGQGNVAAQYF.

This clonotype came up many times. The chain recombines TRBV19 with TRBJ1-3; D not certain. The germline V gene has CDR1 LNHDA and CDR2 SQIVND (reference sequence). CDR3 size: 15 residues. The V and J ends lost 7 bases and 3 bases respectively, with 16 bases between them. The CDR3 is CASTPRAGVGNTIYF. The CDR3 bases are TGTGCCAGTACTCCGCGGGCCGGGGTTGGAAACACCATATATTTT.

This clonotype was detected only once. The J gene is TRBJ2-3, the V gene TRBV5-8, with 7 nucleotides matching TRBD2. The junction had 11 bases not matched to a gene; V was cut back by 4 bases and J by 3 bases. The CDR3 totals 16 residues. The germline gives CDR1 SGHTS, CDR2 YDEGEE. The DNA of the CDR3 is TGTGCCAGCAGCCCCACTAGCGTAAAGGTGACAGATACGCAGTATTTT. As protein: CASSPTSVKVTDTQYF.

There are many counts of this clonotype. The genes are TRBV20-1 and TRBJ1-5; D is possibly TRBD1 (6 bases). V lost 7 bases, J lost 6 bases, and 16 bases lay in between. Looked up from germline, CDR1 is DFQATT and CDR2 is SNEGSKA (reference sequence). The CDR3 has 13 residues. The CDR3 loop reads CSGTTGVGQPQHF. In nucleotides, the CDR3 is TGCAGTGGTACGACAGGAGTGGGTCAGCCCCAGCATTTT.

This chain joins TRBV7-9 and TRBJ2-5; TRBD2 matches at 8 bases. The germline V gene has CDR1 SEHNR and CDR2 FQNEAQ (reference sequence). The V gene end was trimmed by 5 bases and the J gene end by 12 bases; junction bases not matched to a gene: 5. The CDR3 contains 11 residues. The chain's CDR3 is CASSLSGGEYF. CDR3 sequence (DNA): TGTGCCAGCAGCCTGTCGGGGGGGGAGTACTTC.

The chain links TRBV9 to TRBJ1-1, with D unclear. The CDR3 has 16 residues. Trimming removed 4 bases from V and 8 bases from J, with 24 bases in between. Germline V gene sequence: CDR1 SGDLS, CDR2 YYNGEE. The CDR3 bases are TGTGCCAGCAGCTTAGGTCGTAGAGCGAACACTAAAGAAGCTTTCTTT. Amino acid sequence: CASSLGRRANTKEAFF.

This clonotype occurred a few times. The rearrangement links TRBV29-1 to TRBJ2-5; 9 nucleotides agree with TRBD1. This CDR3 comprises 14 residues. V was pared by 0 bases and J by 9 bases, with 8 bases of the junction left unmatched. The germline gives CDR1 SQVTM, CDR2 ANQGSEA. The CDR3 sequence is CSVEDQGTGMAQYF. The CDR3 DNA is TGCAGCGTTGAAGATCAAGGGACAGGGATGGCCCAGTACTTC.

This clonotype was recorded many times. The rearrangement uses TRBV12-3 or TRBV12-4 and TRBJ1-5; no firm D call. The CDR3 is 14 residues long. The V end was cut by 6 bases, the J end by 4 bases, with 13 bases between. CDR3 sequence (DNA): TGTGCCAGCAGCCCTAGGGTAGGGAATCAGCCCCAGCATTTT. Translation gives CASSPRVGNQPQHF.

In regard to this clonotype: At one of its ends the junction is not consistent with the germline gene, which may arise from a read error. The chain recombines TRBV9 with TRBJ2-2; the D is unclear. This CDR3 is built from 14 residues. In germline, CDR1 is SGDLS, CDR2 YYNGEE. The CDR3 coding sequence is TGTGCCAGCAGCGTAGACTTGGGAACCTACGATGAGTATTTT. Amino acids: CASSVDLGTYDEYF.

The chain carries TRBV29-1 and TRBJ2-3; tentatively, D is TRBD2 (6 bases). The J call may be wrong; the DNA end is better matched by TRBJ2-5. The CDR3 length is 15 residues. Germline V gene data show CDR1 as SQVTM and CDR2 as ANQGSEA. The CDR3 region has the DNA TGCAGCGTTGAATTTGGGTCTAGCGTAGGAGAGACCCAGTACTTC. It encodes CSVEFGSSVGETQYF.

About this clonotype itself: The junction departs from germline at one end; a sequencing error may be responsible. The CDR3, as DNA: TGTGCCACCAGCAAGGGGCAGAGGGGTTCAACTCCCCTCCACTTT. It codes for CATSKGQRGSTPLHF. This chain uses TRBV7-3 with TRBJ1-6; possibly TRBD1 for D (5 bases). CDR1 and CDR2 from the germline V gene are SGHTA and FQGTGA. CDR3 length equals 15 residues. The whole variable domain, filled in from reference TRBV7-3 and TRBJ1-6, reads GAGVSQTPSNKVTEKGKYVELRCDPISGHTALYWYRQSLGQGPEFLIYFQGTGAADDSGLPNDRFFAVRPEGSVSTLKIQRTERGDSAVYLCATSKGQRGSTPLHFGNGTRLTVT.

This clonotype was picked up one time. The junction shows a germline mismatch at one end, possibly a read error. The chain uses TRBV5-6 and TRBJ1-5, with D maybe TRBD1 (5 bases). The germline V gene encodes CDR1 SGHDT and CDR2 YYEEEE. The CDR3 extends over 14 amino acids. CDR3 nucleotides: TGTGTCAGCAGCTTCCGGGGAGGGGATCAGCCCCAGCATTTT. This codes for CVSSFRGGDQPQHF.

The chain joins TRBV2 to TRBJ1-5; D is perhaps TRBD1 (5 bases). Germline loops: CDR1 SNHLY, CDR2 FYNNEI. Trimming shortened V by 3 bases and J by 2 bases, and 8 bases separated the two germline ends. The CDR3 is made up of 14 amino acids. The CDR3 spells CASSDQGGNQPQHF. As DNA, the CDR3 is TGTGCCAGCAGTGATCAGGGCGGCAATCAGCCCCAGCATTTT.

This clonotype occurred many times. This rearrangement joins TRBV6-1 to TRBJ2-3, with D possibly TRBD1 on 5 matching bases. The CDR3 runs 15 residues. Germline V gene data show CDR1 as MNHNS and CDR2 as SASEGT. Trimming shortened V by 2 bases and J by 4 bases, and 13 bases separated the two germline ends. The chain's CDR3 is CASSERRDSADTQYF. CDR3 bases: TGTGCCAGCAGTGAAAGGCGTGACAGCGCAGATACGCAGTATTTT.

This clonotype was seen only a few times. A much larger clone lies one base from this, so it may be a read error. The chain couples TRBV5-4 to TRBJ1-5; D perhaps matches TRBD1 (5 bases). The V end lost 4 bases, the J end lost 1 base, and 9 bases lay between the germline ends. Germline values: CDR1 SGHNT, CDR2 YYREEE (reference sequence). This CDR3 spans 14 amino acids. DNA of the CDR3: TGTGCCAGCAGCGAGGGACGGAGCAATCAGCCCCAGCATTTT. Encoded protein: CASSEGRSNQPQHF. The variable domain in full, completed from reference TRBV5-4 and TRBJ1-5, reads ETGVTQSPTHLIKTRGQQVTLRCSSQSGHNTVSWYQQALGQGPQFIFQYYREEENGRGNFPPRFSGLQFPNYSSELNVNALELDDSALYLCASSEGRSNQPQHFGDGTRLSIL.

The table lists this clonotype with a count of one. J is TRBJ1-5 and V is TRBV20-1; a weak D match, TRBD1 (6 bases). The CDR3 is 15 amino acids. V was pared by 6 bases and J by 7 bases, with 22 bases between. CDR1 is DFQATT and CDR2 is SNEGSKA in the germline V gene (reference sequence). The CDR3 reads CSARGAGDTSQPQHF. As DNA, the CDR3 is TGCAGTGCCCGGGGAGCAGGGGATACGAGCCAGCCCCAGCATTTT.

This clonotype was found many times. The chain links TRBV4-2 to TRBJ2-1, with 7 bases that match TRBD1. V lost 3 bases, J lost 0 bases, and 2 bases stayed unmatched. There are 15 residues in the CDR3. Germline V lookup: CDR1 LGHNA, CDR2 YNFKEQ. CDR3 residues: CASSQRDSSYNEQFF. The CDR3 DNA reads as TGTGCCAGCAGCCAGAGGGACAGCTCCTACAATGAGCAGTTCTTC.

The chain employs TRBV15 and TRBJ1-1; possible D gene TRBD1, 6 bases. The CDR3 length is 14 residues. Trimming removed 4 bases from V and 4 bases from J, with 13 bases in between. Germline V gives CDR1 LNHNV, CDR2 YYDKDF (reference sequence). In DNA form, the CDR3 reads TGTGCCACCAGCAAGTTAGAAGGGGGCACTGAAGCTTTCTTT. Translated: CATSKLEGGTEAFF.

CDR3 nucleotide sequence: TGTGCCAGCAGTGACGGGGGTAGCGGTTCACCCCTCCACTTT. Translated, it gives CASSDGGSGSPLHF. The chain combines TRBV25-1 with TRBJ1-6, with D perhaps TRBD1 (5 bases). This CDR3 contains 14 residues. Germline CDR1 and CDR2: MGHDK and SYGVNS. V gave up 3 bases and J gave up 9 bases, with 12 bases separating them.

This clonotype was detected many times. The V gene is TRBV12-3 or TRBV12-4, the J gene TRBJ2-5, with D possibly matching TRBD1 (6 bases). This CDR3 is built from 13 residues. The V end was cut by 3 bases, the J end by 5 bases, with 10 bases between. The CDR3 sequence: CASSFPGVETQYF. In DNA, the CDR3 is TGTGCCAGCAGTTTTCCAGGGGTGGAGACCCAGTACTTC.

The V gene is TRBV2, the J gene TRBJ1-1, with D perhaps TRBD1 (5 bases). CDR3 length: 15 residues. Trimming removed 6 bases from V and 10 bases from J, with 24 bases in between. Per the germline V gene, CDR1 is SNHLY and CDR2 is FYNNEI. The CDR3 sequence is CASSLDTRVNTPAFF. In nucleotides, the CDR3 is TGTGCCAGCAGCTTGGACACACGAGTGAACACGCCAGCTTTCTTT.